A selection of T cell receptor beta chains follows, all from one sample in a study of control samples from healthy donors and cancer patients. Libraries were prepared by immunoSEQ multiplex PCR; TCRdb keeps only in-frame clonotypes and omits some of them. The sample holds 150,000 to 180,000 clones, around 95% seen once. The sequenced material came from blood. These receptors were collected from a man aged 40-55 years in good health. Both conserved end residues are part of each CDR3. The order of the fields is V gene, D gene, J gene, CDR3 protein. D genes are given only for firm matches.

TRBV30	-	TRBJ1-4	CAWSRDTNEKLFF
TRBV27	-	TRBJ1-5	CASSRGTSNQPQHF
TRBV12-5	-	TRBJ1-5	CASGLDGLGGNQPQHF
TRBV27	TRBD1	TRBJ2-3	CASSVSGGSPQYF
TRBV19	TRBD2	TRBJ2-2	CASSKVAGGANTGELFF
TRBV5-6	-	TRBJ1-5	CASSLAGGGGQPQHF
TRBV4-1	-	TRBJ2-7	CASSQGNSPIHEQYF
TRBV30	TRBD1	TRBJ2-7	CAWSPWDRTYEQYF
TRBV4-2	TRBD1	TRBJ1-1	CASSQARTGNTEAFF
TRBV4-1	-	TRBJ1-1	CASSQGGAPRTEAFF
TRBV3-1/TRBV3-2	-	TRBJ1-4	CASSQSVGEYEKLFF
TRBV18	-	TRBJ1-4	CASSQNIDEKLFF
TRBV24-1	TRBD1	TRBJ1-2	CATSDGTGVGYGYTF
TRBV27	-	TRBJ1-2	CASSLSHTTGNYGYTF
TRBV2	TRBD1	TRBJ1-2	CANQDGTGRTSNYGYTF
TRBV6-5	-	TRBJ2-7	CASKLLRGSYEQYF